Listed here is a single T cell receptor beta chain. Its antigen is currently unknown. Assay: immunoSEQ multiplex PCR; the TCRdb copy retains only in-frame clones and omits some. This sample has about 2.4 million clones, with approximately 92% found just once. This sample stems from a study of shared clonotypes between healthy human individuals. Study-wide context: CD4 naive cells filled three plates per donor, CD4 memory three, CD8 naive two and CD8 memory one.

Germline V gene sequence: CDR1 WNHNN, CDR2 SYGVQD (reference sequence). V lost 5 bases to trimming and J lost 5 bases; unmatched junction nucleotides: 5. This CDR3 spans 15 amino acids. Notes on the study in general: Exclusively blood specimens were collected; tissue repertoires likely differ.

Caucasian adults residing in Nashville, Tennessee made up all the donors. Partitioning of CD4+ cells yielded a CD45RA+ naive subset and a CD45RA-negative memory subset. Sequenced sample: naive CD4+ T cells sorted from blood. Noted subset: CD45RA+ positively selected. The chain employs TRBV10-1 and TRBJ2-2; TRBD1 matches 10 bases. This clonotype originated in a man between 18 and 29 years old in good health. The CDR3 region has the DNA TGCGCCAGCAGTCCCGGACAGGGGGGGACCGGGGAGCTGTTTTTT. Its protein product is CASSPGQGGTGELFF.